This T cell receptor (beta chain) came from a study of cytomegalovirus exposure and HLA in healthy donors. Findings and limits, study-wide: In a later analysis, HLA-associated TCR beta chains were more clonally expanded than equally common others. In vitro confirmation showed a few CMV-associated chains to be CMV antigen specific.

CDR3 length equals 14 residues. Per germline, CDR1 LNHDA and CDR2 SQIVND (reference sequence). V lost 3 bases and J lost 5, with 13 bases in between. Regarding this clone: Antigen unknown.

The PCR had 60 Vbeta and 13 Jbeta primers. TCRdb's copy holds only in-frame clones and misses some; the assay was immunoSEQ multiplex PCR. Its table records about 130,000 clones. The chain couples TRBV19 to TRBJ1-1, with TRBD1 as a possible D gene (6 bases). The TCR comes from a young man in good health and CMV-seronegative. What was sequenced was PBMCs. The CDR3 bases are TGTGCCAGTAGTATTGGGGGCTCTAGGACTGAAGCTTTCTTT. Encoded protein: CASSIGGSRTEAFF.